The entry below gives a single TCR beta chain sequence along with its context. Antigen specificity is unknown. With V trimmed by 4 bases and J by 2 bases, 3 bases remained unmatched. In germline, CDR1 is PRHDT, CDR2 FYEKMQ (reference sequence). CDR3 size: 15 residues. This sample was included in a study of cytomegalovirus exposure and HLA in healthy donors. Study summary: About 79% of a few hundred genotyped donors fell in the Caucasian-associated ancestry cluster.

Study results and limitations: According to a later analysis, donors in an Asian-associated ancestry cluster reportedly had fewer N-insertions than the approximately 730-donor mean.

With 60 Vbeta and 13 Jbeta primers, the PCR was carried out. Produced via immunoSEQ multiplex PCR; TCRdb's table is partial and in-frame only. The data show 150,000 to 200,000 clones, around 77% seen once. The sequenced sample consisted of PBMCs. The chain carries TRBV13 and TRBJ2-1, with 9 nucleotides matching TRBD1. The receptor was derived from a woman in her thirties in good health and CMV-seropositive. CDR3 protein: CASSSGTGPYNEQFF. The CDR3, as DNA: TGTGCCAGCAGCTCCGGGACAGGGCCCTACAATGAGCAGTTCTTC.